The 7 T cell receptor beta chains given below trace back to one sample, sequenced in a study of T cell responses to AZD1222 COVID-19 vaccine (dated by TCRdb to about 2021). Explained via the paper, the time point label denotes: baseline before first vaccination. The method behind the library was the immunoSEQ multiplex PCR assay. TCRdb took this table from immuneACCESS and kept in-frame rearrangements with V and J called. Such tables lack part of the clones; where checked against another copy, unresolved V genes explain under half of the gap, and the rest is unexplained. A total of some 97,000 clones appear in this sample, 88% of them only once. Roughly 1.8% of the sample lies in the top ten. Sequences were derived from peripheral blood, sampled on day 0 of AZD1222 vaccination. These receptors originate from an adult in good health.

This chain uses TRBV5-4 with TRBJ1-2; no clear D gene. With 2 bases removed from V and 4 bases from J, the gap between germline ends came to 12 bases. In germline, CDR1 is SGHNT, CDR2 YYREEE (reference sequence). The CDR3 is 14 residues long. CDR3 DNA: TGTGCCAGCAGCTTAAACCGAGACCTCTATGGCTACACCTTC. Residues: CASSLNRDLYGYTF.

V is TRBV7-6 and J is TRBJ2-2, with TRBD1 matching over 8 bases. The CDR3 consists of 15 residues. Germline loops: CDR1 SGHVS, CDR2 FNYEAQ. V was clipped by 1 base and J by 8 bases; unmatched bases: 6. The CDR3 protein is CASSLGQGSIGELFF. CDR3 nucleotide sequence: TGTGCCAGCAGCTTAGGACAGGGGAGCATTGGGGAGCTGTTTTTT.

The rearrangement links TRBV27 to TRBJ2-1, with 8 bases identical to TRBD2. V lost 3 bases and J lost 8; bases outside the gene matches: 12. Per germline, CDR1 MNHEY and CDR2 SMNVEV (reference sequence). This CDR3 region has 16 residues. The CDR3 coding sequence is TGTGCCAGCAGTTTCGGGCTAGCGGGTGGCTCGGATGAGCAGTTCTTC. Protein: CASSFGLAGGSDEQFF.

The chain uses TRBV25-1 and TRBJ1-4, with 8 bases identical to TRBD1. V shed 5 bases and J 5 bases; nucleotides not matched to a gene: 7. Germline values: CDR1 MGHDK, CDR2 SYGVNS. The CDR3 covers 15 residues. The CDR3 DNA follows: TGTGCCAGCAGTTGCCAGGGGGCGCAGAATGAAAAACTGTTTTTT. This codes for CASSCQGAQNEKLFF.

V gene TRBV5-1 combines with J gene TRBJ2-1; 10 nucleotides line up with TRBD2. In germline, CDR1 is SGHRS, CDR2 YFSETQ. Trimming cost V 3 bases and J 9 bases; bases outside gene matches: 9. The CDR3 runs to 15 residues. The CDR3 nucleotides are TGCGCCAGCAGCTCCCGAGCGGGAGGGCCCGGTGAGCAGTTCTTC. Its protein is CASSSRAGGPGEQFF.

The CDR3 spells CASFRQGGHEQYF. The CDR3 nucleotides read TGTGCCAGCTTTCGACAGGGGGGGCACGAGCAGTACTTC. The chain carries TRBV12-3 or TRBV12-4 and TRBJ2-7; 9 bases fit TRBD1. V was pared by 8 bases and J by 5 bases, with 7 bases of the junction left unmatched. This CDR3 comprises 13 residues.

V gene TRBV6-2 or TRBV6-3 combines with J gene TRBJ2-1; 7 nucleotides match TRBD1. There are 16 residues in the CDR3. The trim removed 6 bases at V and 1 base at J, leaving 9 bases unmatched. Germline-derived CDR1 and CDR2 are MNHEY and SVGEGT. CDR3 bases: TGTGCCAGCAGCGACGACAGGGCAATTTCCTACAATGAGCAGTTCTTC. The encoded protein is CASSDDRAISYNEQFF.